This T cell receptor beta chain was sequenced during a study of blood T cell repertoires in COVID-19. Study summary: Whether acute or convalescent, the COVID-19 samples came from the United States, Italy and Spain. The analysed material was cDNA or gDNA that came from T cells, B-cell-depleted T cells, or PBMCs.

During active infection, Seattle patients enrolled and were then monitored through disease. Per the study methods: It was from reference gene primer amplification that nucleated cell counts were estimated. Produced via immunoSEQ multiplex PCR; TCRdb's table is partial and in-frame only. V and J calls and clone size are as listed in that table; D and trimming were resolved from the DNA. The sample comprises more than 200,000 clones, approximately 78% of which are singletons, and around 8% rests with the top ten. This TCR derives from a woman of 80 years or more with COVID-19, enrolled during active disease. Sequenced: peripheral blood.

The CDR3 coding sequence is TGTGCCAGCAGCTCTGGCACCGCGGGTTCCTCGGCTGGCTACACCTTC. This sequence encodes CASSSGTAGSSAGYTF. The chain carries TRBV7-9 and TRBJ1-2; D unresolved. The CDR3 is made up of 16 amino acids. CDR1 SEHNR and CDR2 FQNEAQ come from the germline V gene (reference sequence). V dropped 4 bases and J dropped 7 bases, with 22 bases sitting between them.